This T cell receptor beta chain was recorded in a study of blood T cell repertoires in COVID-19. About the study: Some COVID-19 samples were acute and others convalescent; all came from the United States, Italy and Spain. PBMCs, B-cell-depleted T cells, or T cells were the source of the cDNA or gDNA that made up the material.

The cohort comprised adults aged roughly 18 to 95 years residing in under 30 US areas. Original handling: Researchers report that nucleated cell counts were estimated from reference gene primer amplification. Profiled with immunoSEQ multiplex PCR; TCRdb holds only in-frame clones, not every one. V and J calls and clone size follow that table, whereas D and trimming were derived from the DNA. The sample holds tens of thousands of clones, around 80% seen once. CDR3 length: 14 amino acids. Deletions cut 4 bases from V and 6 bases from J, with 13 bases between. Per the germline V gene, CDR1 is SGHDT and CDR2 is YYEEEE.

The chain combines TRBV5-6 with TRBJ2-2; tentative D call: TRBD1 (5 bases). The TCR originated in a woman aged 40 to 49 with acute COVID-19. The sequencing input was PBMCs or T cells enriched from blood (not recorded which). This CDR3 reads CASSAPAGPGELFF. The CDR3 nucleotides read TGTGCCAGCAGCGCCCCAGCAGGGCCCGGGGAGCTGTTTTTT.